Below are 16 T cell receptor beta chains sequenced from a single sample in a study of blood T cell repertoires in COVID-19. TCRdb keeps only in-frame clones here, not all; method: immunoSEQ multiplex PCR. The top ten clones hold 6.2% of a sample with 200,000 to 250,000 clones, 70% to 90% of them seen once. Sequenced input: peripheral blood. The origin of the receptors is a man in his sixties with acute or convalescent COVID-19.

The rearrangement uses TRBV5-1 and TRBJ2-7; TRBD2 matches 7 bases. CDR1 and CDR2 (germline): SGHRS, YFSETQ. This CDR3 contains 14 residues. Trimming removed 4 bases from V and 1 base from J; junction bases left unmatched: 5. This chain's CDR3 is CASSTERGSYEQYF. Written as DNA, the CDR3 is TGCGCCAGCAGCACCGAGCGGGGTTCCTACGAGCAGTACTTC.

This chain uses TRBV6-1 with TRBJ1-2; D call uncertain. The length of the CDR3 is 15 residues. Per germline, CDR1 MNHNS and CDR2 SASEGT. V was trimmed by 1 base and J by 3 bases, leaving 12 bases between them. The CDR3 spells CASSEGSGIYYGYTF. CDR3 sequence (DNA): TGTGCCAGCAGTGAAGGGTCCGGGATTTACTATGGCTACACCTTC.

This CDR3 is CASKGLAGVADTQYF. The CDR3 bases are TGCGCCAGTAAGGGACTAGCGGGAGTAGCAGATACGCAGTATTTT. The chain links TRBV5-1 to TRBJ2-3; 14 bases agree with TRBD2. This CDR3 is built from 15 residues. The V gene end was trimmed by 8 bases and the J gene end by 4 bases; junction bases not matched to a gene: 6. The germline V gene encodes CDR1 SGHRS and CDR2 YFSETQ.

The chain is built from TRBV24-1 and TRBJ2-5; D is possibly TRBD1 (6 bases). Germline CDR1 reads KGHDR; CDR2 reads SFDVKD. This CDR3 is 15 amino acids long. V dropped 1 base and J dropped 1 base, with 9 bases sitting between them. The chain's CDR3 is CATSDLGGSQETQYF. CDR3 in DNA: TGTGCCACCAGTGATTTAGGGGGTTCCCAAGAGACCCAGTACTTC.

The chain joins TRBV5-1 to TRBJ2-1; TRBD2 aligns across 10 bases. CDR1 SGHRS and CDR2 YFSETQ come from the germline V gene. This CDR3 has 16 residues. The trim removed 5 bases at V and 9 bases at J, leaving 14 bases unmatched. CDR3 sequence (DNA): TGCGCCAGCAGGCGTGAAGCGGGAGGGCAAGGTCGTGAGCAGTTCTTC. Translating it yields CASRREAGGQGREQFF.

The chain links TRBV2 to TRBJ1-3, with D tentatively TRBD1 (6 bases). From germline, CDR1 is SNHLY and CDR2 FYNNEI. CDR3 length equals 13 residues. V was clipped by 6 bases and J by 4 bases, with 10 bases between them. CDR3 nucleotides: TGTGCCAGCAGGGGGGGGCCGGGAAACACCATATATTTT. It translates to CASRGGPGNTIYF. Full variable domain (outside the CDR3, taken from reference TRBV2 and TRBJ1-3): EPEVTQTPSHQVTQMGQEVILRCVPISNHLYFYWYRQILGQKVEFLVSFYNNEISEKSEIFDDQFSVERPDGSNFTLKIRSTKLEDSAMYFCASRGGPGNTIYFGEGSWLTVV.

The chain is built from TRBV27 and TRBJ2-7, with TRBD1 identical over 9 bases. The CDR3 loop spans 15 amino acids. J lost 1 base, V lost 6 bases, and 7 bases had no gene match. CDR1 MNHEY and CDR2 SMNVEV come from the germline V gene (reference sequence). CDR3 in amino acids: CASRRQGGGSYEQYF. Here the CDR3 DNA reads TGTGCCAGCAGGCGACAGGGGGGCGGGTCCTACGAGCAGTACTTC.

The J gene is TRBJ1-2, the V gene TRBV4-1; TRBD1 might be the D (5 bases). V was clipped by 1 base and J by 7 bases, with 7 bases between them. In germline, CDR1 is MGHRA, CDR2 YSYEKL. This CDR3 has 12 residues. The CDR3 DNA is TGCGCCAGCAGCCAAGCAGGGTTTGGCTACACCTTC. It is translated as CASSQAGFGYTF.

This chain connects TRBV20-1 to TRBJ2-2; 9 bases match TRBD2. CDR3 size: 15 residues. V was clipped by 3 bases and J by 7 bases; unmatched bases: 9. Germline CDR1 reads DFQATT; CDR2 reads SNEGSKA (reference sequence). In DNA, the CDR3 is TGCAGTGCTAGTGGCGGGAGGGCCGTAGGCGGGGAGCTGTTTTTT. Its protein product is CSASGGRAVGGELFF.

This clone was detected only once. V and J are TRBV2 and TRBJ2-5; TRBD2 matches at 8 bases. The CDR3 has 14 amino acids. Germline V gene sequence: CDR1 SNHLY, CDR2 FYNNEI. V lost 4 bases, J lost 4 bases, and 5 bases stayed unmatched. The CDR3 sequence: CASSVNGGGETQYF. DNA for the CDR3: TGTGCCAGCAGTGTAAACGGGGGGGGAGAGACCCAGTACTTC. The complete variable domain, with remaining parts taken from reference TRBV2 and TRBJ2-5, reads EPEVTQTPSHQVTQMGQEVILRCVPISNHLYFYWYRQILGQKVEFLVSFYNNEISEKSEIFDDQFSVERPDGSNFTLKIRSTKLEDSAMYFCASSVNGGGETQYFGPGTRLLVL.

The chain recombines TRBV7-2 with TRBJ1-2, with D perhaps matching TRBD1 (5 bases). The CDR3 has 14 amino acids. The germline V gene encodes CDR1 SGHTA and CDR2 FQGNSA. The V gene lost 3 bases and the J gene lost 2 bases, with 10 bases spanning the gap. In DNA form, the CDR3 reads TGTGCCAGCAGCTTCAGGGAATCGAACTATGGCTACACCTTC. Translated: CASSFRESNYGYTF. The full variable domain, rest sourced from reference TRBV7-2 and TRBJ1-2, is GAGVSQSPSNKVTEKGKDVELRCDPISGHTALYWYRQSLGQGLEFLIYFQGNSAPDKSGLPSDRFSAERTGGSVSTLTIQRTQQEDSAVYLCASSFRESNYGYTFGSGTRLTVV.

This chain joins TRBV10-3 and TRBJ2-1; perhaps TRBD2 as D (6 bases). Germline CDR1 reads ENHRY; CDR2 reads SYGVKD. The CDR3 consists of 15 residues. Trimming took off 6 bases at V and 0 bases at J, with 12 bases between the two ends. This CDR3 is CAISPFGSSYNEQFF. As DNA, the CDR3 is TGTGCCATCAGCCCCTTCGGGAGCTCCTACAATGAGCAGTTCTTC.

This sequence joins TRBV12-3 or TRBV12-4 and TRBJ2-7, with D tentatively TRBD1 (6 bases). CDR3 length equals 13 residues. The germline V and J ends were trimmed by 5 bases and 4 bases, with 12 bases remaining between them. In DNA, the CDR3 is TGTGCCAGCAGTCGTACAACAGGGTACGAGCAGTACTTC. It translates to CASSRTTGYEQYF.

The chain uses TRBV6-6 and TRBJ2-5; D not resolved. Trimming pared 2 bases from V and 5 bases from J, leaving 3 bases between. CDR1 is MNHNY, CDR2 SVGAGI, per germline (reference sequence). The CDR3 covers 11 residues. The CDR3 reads CASSYEETQYF. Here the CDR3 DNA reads TGTGCCAGCAGTTACGAGGAGACCCAGTACTTC.

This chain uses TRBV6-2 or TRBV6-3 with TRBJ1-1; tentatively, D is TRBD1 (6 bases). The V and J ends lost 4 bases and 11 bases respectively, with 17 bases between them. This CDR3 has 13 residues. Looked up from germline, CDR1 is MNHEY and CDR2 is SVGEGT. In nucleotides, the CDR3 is TGTGCCAGCAGTTCTACGCTTGGGGGCGGGGCTTTCTTT. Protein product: CASSSTLGGGAFF.

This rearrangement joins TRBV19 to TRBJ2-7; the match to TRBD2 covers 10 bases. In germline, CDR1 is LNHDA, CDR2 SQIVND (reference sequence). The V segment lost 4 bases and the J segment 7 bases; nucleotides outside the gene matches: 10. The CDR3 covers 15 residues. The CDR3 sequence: CASSTASGSVGEQYF. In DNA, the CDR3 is TGTGCCAGTAGTACCGCTAGCGGGAGCGTGGGTGAGCAGTACTTC. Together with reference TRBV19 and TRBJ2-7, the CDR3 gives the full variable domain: DGGITQSPKYLFRKEGQNVTLSCEQNLNHDAMYWYRQDPGQGLRLIYYSQIVNDFQKGDIAEGYSVSREKKESFPLTVTSAQKNPTAFYLCASSTASGSVGEQYFGPGTRLTVT.